A single sample is the source of the 3 T cell receptor beta chains below, sequenced in a study of T cell repertoires in cytomegalovirus infection. Each CDR3 protein is one row after TCRdb ran MiXCR on the reads. In the table there are a few hundred thousand distinct CDR3 sequences, 9.5% of which are singletons. Input material: PBMCs. These receptors came from a human donor in good health (CMV status not recorded). Some clones in this sample may be carry-over from other donors' samples.

The table lists this clonotype with a few counts. This chain uses TRBV7-2 with TRBJ1-1; the D is unclear. V shed 5 bases and J shed 0 bases, with 16 bases lying between them. The CDR3 extends over 16 amino acids. Per germline, CDR1 SGHTA and CDR2 FQGNSA. The CDR3 reads CASSAIGRSMNTEAFF. The CDR3 DNA reads TGTGCCAGCAGCGCGATAGGACGGAGCATGAACACTGAAGCTTTCTTT.

This clonotype showed up just a few times. The chain couples TRBV7-6 to TRBJ1-2; no firm D call. V was clipped by 1 base and J by 6 bases, with 12 bases between them. Germline CDR1 reads SGHVS; CDR2 reads FNYEAQ. This CDR3 comprises 14 residues. The CDR3 sequence is CASSLGIYTDGYTF. In DNA, the CDR3 is TGTGCCAGCAGCTTAGGGATTTATACGGATGGCTACACCTTC.

This clonotype has just a few counts. The V and J genes are TRBV10-3 and TRBJ2-3; the D call may be TRBD1 or TRBD2 (5 bases each). Trimming shortened V by 4 bases and J by 1 base, and 18 bases separated the two germline ends. The CDR3 is made up of 17 amino acids. Germline assignment: CDR1 ENHRY and CDR2 SYGVKD. CDR3 loop: CAISAQGSGSGTDTQYF. The DNA of the CDR3 is TGTGCCATCAGTGCTCAGGGAAGCGGATCCGGCACAGATACGCAGTATTTT.